In its sample, the clone carrying this T cell receptor beta chain was seen a few times. The sample belongs to a study of OX40 agonist ivuxolimab in advanced cancers. The V and J ends lost 6 bases and 7 bases, in that order; junction bases with no gene match: 8. CDR3 length equals 14 residues. The germline V gene has CDR1 LGHNT and CDR2 FRNRAP. The repertoire was sequenced with immunoSEQ multiplex PCR; TCRdb's copy has only in-frame clones and lacks some. Of 76,000 or so clones listed, 65% to 90% were seen once; the top ten hold about 0.6%. The chain carries TRBV12-5 and TRBJ2-2; 7 nucleotides agree with TRBD2. The TCR was taken from an adult with an advanced solid tumor such as melanoma, head and neck, liver or kidney cancer. The sample was CD4+ or CD8+ T cells sorted from blood, taken in a trial of the OX40 agonist ivuxolimab. The CDR3 sequence is CASGVGGFGGELFF. The CDR3 DNA is TGTGCTAGTGGCGTCGGGGGGTTTGGCGGGGAGCTGTTTTTT.